These 11 T cell receptor beta chains share one sample of origin, sequenced in a study of blood T cell repertoires in COVID-19. Measured with immunoSEQ multiplex PCR; TCRdb has only the in-frame clones, and not every one. The data contain approximately 150,000 clones, approximately 88% of them singletons. The sequencing sample was made of peripheral blood. These receptors all come from a man aged 60 to 75 with active or convalescent COVID-19.

Here the CDR3 reads CASRPSGSTDTQYF. The CDR3 coding sequence is TGTGCCAGCAGGCCTAGCGGGTCGACAGATACGCAGTATTTT. This chain links TRBV27 with TRBJ2-3; TRBD2 matches 8 bases. V gave up 6 bases and J gave up 3 bases; unmatched junction bases: 5. From germline, CDR1 is MNHEY and CDR2 SMNVEV (reference sequence). The CDR3 is 14 amino acids.

The chain combines TRBV5-1 with TRBJ2-7, with TRBD1 matching over 10 bases. J was trimmed by 3 bases and V by 4 bases; bases with no gene match: 7. The germline gives CDR1 SGHRS, CDR2 YFSETQ. This CDR3 is built from 15 residues. Here the CDR3 reads CASSLTGQGGYEQYF. The CDR3 DNA reads TGCGCCAGCAGCCTAACCGGACAGGGGGGCTACGAGCAGTACTTC. Drawing the rest from reference TRBV5-1 and TRBJ2-7, the complete variable domain is KAGVTQTPRYLIKTRGQQVTLSCSPISGHRSVSWYQQTPGQGLQFLFEYFSETQRNKGNFPGRFSGRQFSNSRSEMNVSTLELGDSALYLCASSLTGQGGYEQYFGPGTRLTVT.

This clone was detected once. The chain joins TRBV7-2 to TRBJ2-5, with no clear D. V lost 0 bases and J lost 2, with 7 bases in between. CDR3 length: 14 residues. Germline V gene sequence: CDR1 SGHTA, CDR2 FQGNSA. Here the CDR3 DNA reads TGTGCCAGCAGCTTAGCACAGCAACAAGAGACCCAGTACTTC. It is translated as CASSLAQQQETQYF.

J is TRBJ2-6 and V is TRBV10-3, with D possibly TRBD2 on 7 matching bases. This CDR3 is 17 amino acids long. V dropped 4 bases and J dropped 0 bases, with 13 bases sitting between them. Per the germline V gene, CDR1 is ENHRY and CDR2 is SYGVKD. This chain's CDR3 is CAISARGGGSGANVLTF. The CDR3 nucleotides are TGTGCCATCAGTGCCCGGGGAGGGGGCTCTGGGGCCAACGTCCTGACTTTC.

This chain joins TRBV7-9 and TRBJ2-7; maybe TRBD2 (6 bases). The V end was cut by 1 base, the J end by 0 bases, with 16 bases between. The length of the CDR3 is 17 residues. The germline gives CDR1 SEHNR, CDR2 FQNEAQ (reference sequence). This chain's CDR3 is CASSLGGGGASSYEQYF. In nucleotides, the CDR3 is TGTGCCAGCAGCTTAGGTGGAGGAGGGGCAAGCTCCTACGAGCAGTACTTC.

This clone was picked up a small number of times. This chain uses TRBV28 with TRBJ2-7; D may be TRBD1 (7 bases). This CDR3 is 12 amino acids long. V lost 6 bases, J lost 4 bases, and 10 bases lay in between. The germline V gene encodes CDR1 MDHEN and CDR2 SYDVKM. CDR3 coding DNA: TGTGCCAGCAGGGCAGGGGGGTACGAGCAGTACTTC. Protein sequence: CASRAGGYEQYF.

The rearrangement links TRBV6-6 to TRBJ2-3; D call uncertain. Germline CDR1 reads MNHNY; CDR2 reads SVGAGI (reference sequence). V lost 2 bases to trimming and J lost 0 bases, with 3 bases between them. CDR3 size: 13 residues. Here the CDR3 DNA reads TGTGCCAGCAGTTACCCGAGCACAGATACGCAGTATTTT. This sequence encodes CASSYPSTDTQYF.

The chain is built from TRBV4-2 and TRBJ2-3, with D perhaps matching TRBD1 (5 bases). Trimming cost V 2 bases and J 2 bases, with 14 bases left between them. The CDR3 contains 16 residues. Germline V lookup: CDR1 LGHNA, CDR2 YNFKEQ. DNA of the CDR3: TGTGCCAGCAGCCAACTTTCAGGGTTCTCCACAGATACGCAGTATTTT. Amino acids: CASSQLSGFSTDTQYF.

The chain recombines TRBV7-9 with TRBJ1-1, with unresolved D. Trimming stripped 5 bases from V and 6 bases from J, with 16 bases between. Looked up from germline, CDR1 is SEHNR and CDR2 is FQNEAQ (reference sequence). CDR3 length: 14 residues. The CDR3 bases are TGTGCCAGCAGCAAACGGACTTCGCACGCTGAAGCTTTCTTT. Its translation: CASSKRTSHAEAFF.

The genes are TRBV3-1 (or the pseudogene TRBV3-2) and TRBJ1-1, with a tentative D call TRBD1 (6 bases). CDR3 length: 14 amino acids. The ends were cut back, 1 base at V and 2 bases at J, with 8 bases in the middle. Germline-derived CDR1 and CDR2 are LGHDT and YNNKEL (reference sequence). Here the CDR3 DNA reads TGTGCCAGCAGCCAAGGTGGGGGCAACACTGAAGCTTTCTTT. This translates into CASSQGGGNTEAFF.

This chain connects TRBV27 to TRBJ2-7; D remains unclear. V dropped 3 bases and J dropped 2 bases, with 8 bases sitting between them. The CDR3 totals 13 residues. Per germline, CDR1 MNHEY and CDR2 SMNVEV (reference sequence). The CDR3 DNA reads TGTGCCAGCAGTTTCAGGTATCCCTACGAGCAGTACTTC. Amino acids: CASSFRYPYEQYF.